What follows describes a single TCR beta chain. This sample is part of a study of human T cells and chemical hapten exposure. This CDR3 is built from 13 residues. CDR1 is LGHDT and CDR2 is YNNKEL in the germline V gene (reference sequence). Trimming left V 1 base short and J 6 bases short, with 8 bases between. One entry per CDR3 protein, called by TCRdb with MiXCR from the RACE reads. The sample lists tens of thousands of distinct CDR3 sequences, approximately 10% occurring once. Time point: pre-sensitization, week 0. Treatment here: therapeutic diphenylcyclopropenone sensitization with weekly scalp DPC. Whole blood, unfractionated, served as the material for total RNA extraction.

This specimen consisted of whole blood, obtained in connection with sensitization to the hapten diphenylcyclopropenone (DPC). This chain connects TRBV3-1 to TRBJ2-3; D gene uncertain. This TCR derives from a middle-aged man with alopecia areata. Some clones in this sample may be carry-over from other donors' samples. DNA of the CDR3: TGTGCCAGCAGCCAAGTTGCACCGGATACGCAGTATTTT. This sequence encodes CASSQVAPDTQYF.